This is a list of T cell receptor beta chains from one sample in a study of blood T cells in healthy people across ages. TCRdb processed the 5' RACE reads anew with MiXCR; each CDR3 protein has one entry. The sample consists of 550,000 to 800,000 distinct CDR3 sequences, 20% to 25% of them appearing once. Material: blood. Receptors originate from a man between 65 and 79 years old in good health. Each CDR3 is given with its conserved first and last residue. A D gene is named only where the DNA matches it firmly. Only some rows state a clone size, as once, few, many or a class for expanded clones.

TRBJ2-3,-,TRBD2,TRBV6-1,CASSVPAGVDTQYF,TGTGCCAGCAGCGTCCCAGCGGGGGTCGATACGCAGTATTTT
TRBJ2-4,few,TRBD1,TRBV18,CASSNQGASIQYF,TGTGCCAGCTCAAACCAGGGGGCGAGCATTCAGTACTTC
TRBJ1-4,-,TRBD1,TRBV28,CASSPPRDRGATNEKLFF,TGTGCCAGCAGTCCCCCTCGGGACAGGGGAGCAACTAATGAAAAACTGTTTTTT
TRBJ2-5,-,-,TRBV10-3,CAISENPREETQYF,TGTGCCATCAGTGAGAACCCTCGGGAAGAGACCCAGTACTTC
TRBJ1-6,-,-,TRBV11-2,CASSVDRNSPLHF,TGTGCCAGCAGCGTAGACAGGAATTCACCCCTCCACTTT
TRBJ2-3,few,-,TRBV27,CANSSRPPRGTVADTQYF,TGTGCCAACAGTTCCCGACCCCCGAGGGGGACGGTGGCAGATACGCAGTATTTT
TRBJ2-3,-,-,TRBV27,CASSSLGLHEDTQYF,TGTGCCAGCAGTTCCCTCGGTCTTCACGAAGATACGCAGTATTTT
TRBJ1-3,-,TRBD1,TRBV12-3/TRBV12-4,CASRSHRGANGNTIYF,TGTGCCAGCAGAAGCCACAGGGGGGCTAATGGAAACACCATATATTTT
TRBJ2-7,-,-,TRBV5-1,CASSLAGGQTSYEQYF,TGCGCCAGCAGCTTGGCCGGGGGGCAGACATCCTACGAGCAGTACTTC
TRBJ2-5,-,-,TRBV27,CASSLRWARETQYF,TGTGCCAGCAGTTTACGATGGGCCCGAGAGACCCAGTACTTC
TRBJ1-4,many,TRBD1,TRBV10-3,CAASGTGDEKLFF,TGTGCCGCATCCGGGACAGGGGATGAAAAACTGTTTTTT
TRBJ2-3,many,-,TRBV6-1,CASSDRVAATYTQYF,TGTGCCAGCAGTGACCGCGTGGCTGCGACCTATACGCAGTATTTT
TRBJ2-5,-,-,TRBV20-1,CSANRDETQYF,TGCAGTGCGAACAGGGATGAGACCCAGTACTTC
TRBJ2-1,-,TRBD2,TRBV12-3/TRBV12-4,CASRLAGGGNEQFF,TGTGCCAGCCGCCTAGCGGGAGGGGGCAATGAGCAGTTCTTC
TRBJ1-4,-,-,TRBV5-1,CASSRATTGKLFF,TGCGCCAGCAGCCGAGCGACGACGGGAAAACTGTTTTTT
TRBJ2-7,few,TRBD2,TRBV4-1,CASSQVEREGYEQYF,TGCGCCAGCAGCCAAGTCGAGCGGGAGGGGTACGAGCAGTACTTC
TRBJ2-7,-,-,TRBV24-1,CATSDRDTYEQYF,TGTGCCACCAGTGATCGGGACACCTACGAGCAGTACTTC
TRBJ2-7,few,TRBD2,TRBV7-6,CASSPGLARPYEQYF,TGTGCCAGCAGCCCGGGACTAGCAAGGCCCTACGAGCAGTACTTC
TRBJ1-2,-,-,TRBV28,CASSLRTLRAYGYTF,TGTGCCAGCAGTTTAAGGACATTGAGGGCCTATGGCTACACCTTC
TRBJ1-3,-,-,TRBV6-5,CASSYKGTGNTIYF,TGTGCCAGCAGTTATAAGGGGACTGGAAACACCATATATTTT
TRBJ1-4,few,-,TRBV28,CASSLYGFGEKLFF,TGTGCCAGCAGTTTATACGGATTTGGGGAAAAACTGTTTTTT
TRBJ1-4,-,-,TRBV27,CASSLHAQGVEKLFF,TGTGCCAGCAGTTTACACGCACAAGGGGTTGAAAAACTGTTTTTT
TRBJ2-3,few,TRBD2,TRBV20-1,CSARGTSGRGRTDTQYF,TGCAGTGCTAGAGGGACTAGCGGGAGGGGCCGCACAGATACGCAGTATTTT
TRBJ2-5,-,-,TRBV10-1,CASSEVRGGLGETQYF,TGCGCCAGCAGTGAGGTCAGGGGGGGATTGGGAGAGACCCAGTACTTC
TRBJ2-7,-,-,TRBV20-1,CSAGRDATYEQYF,TGCAGTGCGGGCCGGGACGCCACCTACGAGCAGTACTTC
TRBJ2-7,many,-,TRBV24-1,CATSSGYEQYF,TGTGCCACCAGCTCGGGCTACGAGCAGTACTTC
TRBJ2-1,-,TRBD2,TRBV7-3,CASSPGQREGSYNEQFF,TGTGCCAGCAGCCCCGGGCAGCGGGAGGGGTCCTACAATGAGCAGTTCTTC
TRBJ2-3,-,TRBD1,TRBV12-3/TRBV12-4,CASRKDRGSDTQYF,TGTGCCAGCAGAAAGGACAGGGGATCAGATACGCAGTATTTT
TRBJ2-7,-,-,TRBV10-3,CAISTGSRLSYEQYF,TGTGCCATCAGTACGGGCTCCCGCTTGAGCTACGAGCAGTACTTC
TRBJ1-2,-,-,TRBV10-3,CAISENYGYTF,TGTGCCATCAGTGAGAACTATGGCTACACCTTC
TRBJ2-5,once,-,TRBV28,CASSYTGLGGETQYF,TGTGCCAGCAGCTATACAGGCCTCGGTGGCGAGACCCAGTACTTC
TRBJ2-5,few,TRBD2,TRBV20-1,CSARDWLAGDEETQYF,TGCAGTGCTAGAGATTGGCTAGCGGGAGATGAAGAGACCCAGTACTTC
TRBJ2-5,many,TRBD1,TRBV6-5,CASSKDRVETQYF,TGTGCCAGCAGCAAAGACAGGGTTGAGACCCAGTACTTC
TRBJ1-4,few,TRBD1,TRBV6-1,CASSVTGTGREKLFF,TGTGCCAGCAGTGTCACCGGGACAGGTCGCGAAAAACTGTTTTTT
TRBJ2-3,few,TRBD2,TRBV27,CASSLLASGRAESYTQYF,TGTGCCAGCAGTTTATTGGCTAGCGGGAGGGCAGAGAGTTATACGCAGTATTTT
TRBJ2-3,few,-,TRBV21-1,CASKKRTSGRLTDTQYF,TGTGCCAGCAAGAAGAGGACTAGCGGGAGACTCACAGATACGCAGTATTTT
TRBJ1-1,-,TRBD1,TRBV12-3/TRBV12-4,CASSRQGSNTEAFF,TGTGCCAGCAGTCGACAGGGCTCTAACACTGAAGCTTTCTTT
TRBJ2-1,few,TRBD2,TRBV7-3,CASSRAGTNYNEQFF,TGTGCCAGCAGCAGAGCCGGGACTAACTACAATGAGCAGTTCTTC
TRBJ2-7,-,-,TRBV28,CASSLAPLGAYEQYF,TGTGCCAGCAGTTTAGCCCCCCTTGGGGCATACGAGCAGTACTTC
TRBJ1-6,-,-,TRBV9,CASSVGGDNSPLHF,TGTGCCAGCAGCGTGGGGGGCGACAATTCACCCCTCCACTTT
TRBJ1-1,few,TRBD1,TRBV7-6,CASSFRQGAHTEAFF,TGTGCCAGCAGCTTTAGGCAGGGGGCCCACACTGAAGCTTTCTTT
TRBJ1-4,-,-,TRBV5-5,CASSLSSGANEKLFF,TGTGCCAGCAGCTTGTCATCAGGGGCTAATGAAAAACTGTTTTTT
TRBJ2-1,many,TRBD1,TRBV10-3,CAISDNLGQAGNNEQFF,TGTGCCATCAGTGATAACCTCGGACAGGCGGGTAACAATGAGCAGTTCTTC
TRBJ1-1,many,-,TRBV6-6,CASSTEGGRTEAFF,TGTGCCAGCAGTACCGAGGGGGGGCGGACTGAAGCTTTCTTT
TRBJ2-7,many,-,TRBV5-1,CASSLDSFYEQYF,TGCGCCAGCAGCTTGGACAGTTTTTACGAGCAGTACTTC
TRBJ2-3,-,TRBD2,TRBV7-3,CASSAAGDTQYF,TGTGCCAGCAGCGCAGCGGGGGATACGCAGTATTTT
TRBJ2-7,-,-,TRBV19,CASSPLGRRYEQYF,TGTGCCAGTAGTCCCCTCGGACGGCGCTACGAGCAGTACTTC
TRBJ2-3,-,-,TRBV9,CASSGNTQYF,TGTGCCAGCAGCGGTAATACGCAGTATTTT
TRBJ1-1,-,TRBD1,TRBV3-1,CASSQGETGTEAFF,TGTGCCAGCAGCCAAGGGGAGACAGGGACTGAAGCTTTCTTT
TRBJ1-4,few,TRBD1,TRBV4-3,CASSQEQGGRSEKLFF,TGCGCCAGCAGCCAAGAACAAGGGGGCAGGAGTGAAAAACTGTTTTTT
TRBJ2-3,-,TRBD1,TRBV11-2,CASSLRQGALDTQYF,TGTGCCAGCAGCTTAAGGCAGGGGGCTTTAGATACGCAGTATTTT
TRBJ2-1,-,TRBD2,TRBV5-6,CASRGRDYNEQLF,TGTGCCAGTAGAGGTCGGGACTACAATGAGCAGCTCTTC
TRBJ2-3,many,-,TRBV4-3,CASSQDGLRTDTQYF,TGCGCCAGCAGCCAAGATGGACTCCGCACAGATACGCAGTATTTT
TRBJ2-3,few,TRBD2,TRBV9,CASSVLQGLGKDTQYF,TGTGCCAGCAGCGTCCTACAGGGACTAGGAAAGGATACGCAGTATTTT
TRBJ2-1,-,TRBD2,TRBV4-3,CASSHPASGYNAQFF,TGCGCCAGCAGCCACCCCGCTAGCGGTTACAATGCGCAGTTCTTC
TRBJ2-7,-,-,TRBV20-1,CSARGQTSYEQYF,TGCAGTGCTAGAGGGCAGACCTCCTACGAGCAGTACTTC
TRBJ2-2,-,-,TRBV12-3/TRBV12-4,CASTLGGGGGELFF,TGTGCCAGCACCCTAGGAGGCGGTGGCGGGGAGCTGTTTTTT
TRBJ2-1,-,TRBD2,TRBV12-3/TRBV12-4,CASSQTSGDNEQFF,TGTGCCAGCAGCCAGACTAGCGGGGACAATGAGCAGTTCTTC
TRBJ2-5,many,-,TRBV12-3/TRBV12-4,CASSLLERGPETQYF,TGTGCCAGCAGTTTACTAGAGAGGGGTCCGGAGACCCAGTACTTC
TRBJ2-3,-,-,TRBV20-1,CSARGFERESADTQYF,TGCAGTGCTAGAGGGTTTGAACGGGAGAGCGCAGATACGCAGTATTTT